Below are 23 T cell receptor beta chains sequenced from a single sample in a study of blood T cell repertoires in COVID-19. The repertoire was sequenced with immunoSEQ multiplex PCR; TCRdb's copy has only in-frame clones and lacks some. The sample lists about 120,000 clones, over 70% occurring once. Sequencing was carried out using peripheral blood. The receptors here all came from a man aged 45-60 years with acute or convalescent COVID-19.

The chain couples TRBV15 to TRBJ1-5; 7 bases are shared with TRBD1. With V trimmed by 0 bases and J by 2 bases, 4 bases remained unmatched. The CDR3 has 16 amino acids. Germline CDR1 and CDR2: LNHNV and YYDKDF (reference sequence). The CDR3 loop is CATSRDRQGRNQPQHF. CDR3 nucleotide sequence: TGTGCCACCAGCAGAGATCGACAGGGACGCAATCAGCCCCAGCATTTT. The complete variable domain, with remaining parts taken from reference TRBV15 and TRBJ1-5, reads DAMVIQNPRYQVTQFGKPVTLSCSQTLNHNVMYWYQQKSSQAPKLLFHYYDKDFNNEADTPDNFQSRRPNTSFCFLDIRSPGLGDTAMYLCATSRDRQGRNQPQHFGDGTRLSIL.

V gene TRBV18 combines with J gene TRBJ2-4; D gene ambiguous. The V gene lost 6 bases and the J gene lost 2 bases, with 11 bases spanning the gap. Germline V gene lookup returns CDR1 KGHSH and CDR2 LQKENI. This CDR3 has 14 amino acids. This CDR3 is CASSPDNSKNIQYF. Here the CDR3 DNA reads TGTGCCAGCTCGCCAGACAACTCCAAAAACATTCAGTACTTC.

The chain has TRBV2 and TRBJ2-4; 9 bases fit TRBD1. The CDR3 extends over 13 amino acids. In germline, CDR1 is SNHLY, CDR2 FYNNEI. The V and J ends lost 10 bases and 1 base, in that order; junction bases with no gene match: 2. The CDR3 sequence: CATGTGAKNIQYF. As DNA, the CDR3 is TGTGCCACCGGGACAGGGGCCAAAAACATTCAGTACTTC.

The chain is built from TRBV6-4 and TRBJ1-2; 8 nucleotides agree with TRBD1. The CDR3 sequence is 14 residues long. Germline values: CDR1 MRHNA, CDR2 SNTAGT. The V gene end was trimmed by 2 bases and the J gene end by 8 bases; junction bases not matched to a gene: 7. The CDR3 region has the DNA TGTGCCAGCAGTGACGGGACAGGTTTACGCGGCTACACCTTC. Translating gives CASSDGTGLRGYTF.

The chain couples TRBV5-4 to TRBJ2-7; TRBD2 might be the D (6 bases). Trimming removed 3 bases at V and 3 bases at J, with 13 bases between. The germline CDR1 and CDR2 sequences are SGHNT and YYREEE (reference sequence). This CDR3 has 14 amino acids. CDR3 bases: TGTGCCAGCAGCTCTAATACCGGGAGCTACGAGCAGTACTTC. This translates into CASSSNTGSYEQYF.

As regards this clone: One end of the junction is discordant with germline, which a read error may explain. This chain's CDR3 is CAISVGQGGSPLHF. The CDR3, as DNA: TGTGCCATCAGTGTCGGACAGGGAGGCTCACCCCTTCACTTT. This rearrangement joins TRBV10-3 to TRBJ1-6; 8 bases align to TRBD1. CDR1 and CDR2 from the germline V gene are ENHRY and SYGVKD. This CDR3 has 14 amino acids.

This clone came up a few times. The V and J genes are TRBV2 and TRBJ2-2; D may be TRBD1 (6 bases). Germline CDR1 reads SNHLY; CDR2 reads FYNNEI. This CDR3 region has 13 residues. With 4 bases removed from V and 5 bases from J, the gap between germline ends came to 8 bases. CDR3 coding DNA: TGTGCCAGCAGTGTAACAGGGACCGGGGAGCTGTTTTTT. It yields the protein CASSVTGTGELFF.

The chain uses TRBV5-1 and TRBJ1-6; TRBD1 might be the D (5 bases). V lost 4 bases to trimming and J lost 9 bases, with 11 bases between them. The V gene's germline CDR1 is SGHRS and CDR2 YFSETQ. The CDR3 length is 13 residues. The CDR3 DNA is TGCGCCAGCAGCAGCGGGACGGCTTCACCCCTCCACTTT. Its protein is CASSSGTASPLHF.

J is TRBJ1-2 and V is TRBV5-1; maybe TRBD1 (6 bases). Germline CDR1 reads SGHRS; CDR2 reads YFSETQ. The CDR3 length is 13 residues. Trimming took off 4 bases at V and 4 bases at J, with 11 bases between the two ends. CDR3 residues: CASSPRDTYGYTF. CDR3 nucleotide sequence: TGCGCCAGCAGCCCGAGGGACACCTATGGCTACACCTTC.

CDR3 nucleotides: TGTGCCAGCAGCCGGACAGGGGGGGCAGATACGCAGTATTTT. Residues: CASSRTGGADTQYF. The chain has TRBV5-6 and TRBJ2-3, with TRBD1 identical over 10 bases. J was trimmed by 4 bases and V by 4 bases; bases with no gene match: 3. Germline V gene lookup returns CDR1 SGHDT and CDR2 YYEEEE. This CDR3 has 14 amino acids.

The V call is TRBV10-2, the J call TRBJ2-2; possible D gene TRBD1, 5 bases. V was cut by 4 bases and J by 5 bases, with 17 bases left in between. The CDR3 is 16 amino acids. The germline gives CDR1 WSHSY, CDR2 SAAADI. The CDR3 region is CASSVLGSKGTGELFF. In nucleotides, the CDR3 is TGCGCCAGCAGTGTTCTCGGCTCAAAGGGGACCGGGGAGCTGTTTTTT.

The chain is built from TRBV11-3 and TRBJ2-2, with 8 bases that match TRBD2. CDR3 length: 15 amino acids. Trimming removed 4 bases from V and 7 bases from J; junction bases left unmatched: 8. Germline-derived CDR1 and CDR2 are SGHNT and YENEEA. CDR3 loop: CASSSTSGGSGELFF. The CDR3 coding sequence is TGTGCCAGCAGCTCGACCAGCGGGGGAAGCGGGGAGCTGTTTTTT.

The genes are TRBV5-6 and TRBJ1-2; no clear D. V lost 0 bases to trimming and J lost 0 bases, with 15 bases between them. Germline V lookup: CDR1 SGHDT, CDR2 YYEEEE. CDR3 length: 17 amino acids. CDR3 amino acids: CASSLGVGSVANYGYTF. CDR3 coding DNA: TGTGCCAGCAGCTTGGGTGTGGGCTCGGTAGCTAACTATGGCTACACCTTC. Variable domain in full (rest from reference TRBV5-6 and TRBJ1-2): DAGVTQSPTHLIKTRGQQVTLRCSPKSGHDTVSWYQQALGQGPQFIFQYYEEEERQRGNFPDRFSGHQFPNYSSELNVNALLLGDSALYLCASSLGVGSVANYGYTFGSGTRLTVV.

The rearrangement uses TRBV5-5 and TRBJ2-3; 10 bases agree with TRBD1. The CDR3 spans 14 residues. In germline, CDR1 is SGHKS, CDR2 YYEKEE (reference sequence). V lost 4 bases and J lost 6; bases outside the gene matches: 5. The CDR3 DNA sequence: TGTGCCAGCAGCCCTGGGACAGGGGAGGATACGCAGTATTTT. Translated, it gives CASSPGTGEDTQYF.

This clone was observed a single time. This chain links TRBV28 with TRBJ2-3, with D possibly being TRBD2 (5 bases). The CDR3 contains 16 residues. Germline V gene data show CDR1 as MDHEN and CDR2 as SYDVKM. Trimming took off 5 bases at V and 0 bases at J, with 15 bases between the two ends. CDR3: CASSPTQRTSTDTQYF. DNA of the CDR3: TGTGCCAGCAGTCCCACCCAGCGGACTAGCACAGATACGCAGTATTTT.

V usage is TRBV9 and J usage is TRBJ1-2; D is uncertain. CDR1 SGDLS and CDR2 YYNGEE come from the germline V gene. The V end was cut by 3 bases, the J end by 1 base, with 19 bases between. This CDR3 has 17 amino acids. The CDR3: CASSDPTTTGGNYGYTF. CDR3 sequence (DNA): TGTGCCAGCAGCGACCCCACCACAACCGGAGGTAACTATGGCTACACCTTC.

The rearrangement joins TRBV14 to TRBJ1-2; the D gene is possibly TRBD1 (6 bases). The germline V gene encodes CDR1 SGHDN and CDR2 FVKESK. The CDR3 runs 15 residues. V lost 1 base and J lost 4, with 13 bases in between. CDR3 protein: CASSQVRGGVYGYTF. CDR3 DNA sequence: TGTGCCAGCAGCCAAGTACGGGGGGGCGTCTATGGCTACACCTTC.

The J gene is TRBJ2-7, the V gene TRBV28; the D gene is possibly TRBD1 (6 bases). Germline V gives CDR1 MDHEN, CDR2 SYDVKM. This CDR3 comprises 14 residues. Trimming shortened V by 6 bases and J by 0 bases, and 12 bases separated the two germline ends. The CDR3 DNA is TGTGCCAGCAGCAATGGACAGATCTCCTACGAGCAGTACTTC. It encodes CASSNGQISYEQYF.

This chain's CDR3 is CASNEGVEKLFF. The DNA of the CDR3 is TGTGCCAGCAACGAGGGGGTTGAAAAACTGTTTTTT. The chain has TRBV2 and TRBJ1-4, with D perhaps TRBD1 (6 bases). From germline, CDR1 is SNHLY and CDR2 FYNNEI. Trimming stripped 7 bases from V and 7 bases from J, with 10 bases between. The CDR3 spans 12 residues.

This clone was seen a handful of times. The CDR3 here is CASSVTDRGGYTF. Here the CDR3 DNA reads TGTGCCAGCAGCGTAACGGACAGGGGTGGCTACACCTTC. The chain uses TRBV9 and TRBJ1-2, with TRBD1 identical over 9 bases. CDR1 is SGDLS, CDR2 YYNGEE, per germline. With V trimmed by 1 base and J by 7 bases, 2 bases remained unmatched. The length of the CDR3 is 13 residues.

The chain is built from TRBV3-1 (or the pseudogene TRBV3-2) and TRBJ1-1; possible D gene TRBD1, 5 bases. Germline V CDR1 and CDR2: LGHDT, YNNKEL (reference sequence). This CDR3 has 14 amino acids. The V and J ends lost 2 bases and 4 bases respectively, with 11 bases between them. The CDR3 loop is CASSQKGISTEAFF. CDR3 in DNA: TGTGCCAGCAGCCAAAAGGGGATTAGCACTGAAGCTTTCTTT.

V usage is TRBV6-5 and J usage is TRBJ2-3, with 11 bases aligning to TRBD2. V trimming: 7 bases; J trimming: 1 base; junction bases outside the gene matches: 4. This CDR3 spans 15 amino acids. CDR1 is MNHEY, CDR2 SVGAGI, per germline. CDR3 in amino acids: CASNSGLAGTDTQYF. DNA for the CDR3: TGTGCCAGCAACTCGGGACTAGCGGGCACAGATACGCAGTATTTT.

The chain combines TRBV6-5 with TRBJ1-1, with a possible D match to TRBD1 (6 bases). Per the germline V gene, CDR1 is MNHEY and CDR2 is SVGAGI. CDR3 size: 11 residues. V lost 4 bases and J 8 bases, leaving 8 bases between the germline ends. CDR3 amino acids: CASSSDREAFF. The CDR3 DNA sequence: TGTGCCAGCAGTTCCGACAGGGAAGCTTTCTTT.